This T cell receptor beta chain was documented in a study of STAT5B mutations in CD4+ large granular lymphocyte leukemia. General study points: Main leukemic clonotypes were patient-specific, but 25% appeared at low frequency elsewhere.

Produced via immunoSEQ multiplex PCR; TCRdb's table is partial and in-frame only. The sample yields 40,000 to 45,000 clones, more than 80% seen once. This clone is judged medium-sized. Its antigen remains unknown. Per germline, CDR1 SNHLY and CDR2 FYNNEI. V lost 3 bases, J lost 3 bases, and 9 bases lay in between. The length of the CDR3 is 14 residues. The V gene is TRBV2, the J gene TRBJ1-5; D gene uncertain. Sequencing was done on a sample of CD4+ T cells from blood buffy coats. The source is a human donor in good health. This CDR3 is CASSEGQPNQPQHF. The DNA of the CDR3 is TGTGCCAGCAGTGAGGGTCAACCCAATCAGCCCCAGCATTTT.